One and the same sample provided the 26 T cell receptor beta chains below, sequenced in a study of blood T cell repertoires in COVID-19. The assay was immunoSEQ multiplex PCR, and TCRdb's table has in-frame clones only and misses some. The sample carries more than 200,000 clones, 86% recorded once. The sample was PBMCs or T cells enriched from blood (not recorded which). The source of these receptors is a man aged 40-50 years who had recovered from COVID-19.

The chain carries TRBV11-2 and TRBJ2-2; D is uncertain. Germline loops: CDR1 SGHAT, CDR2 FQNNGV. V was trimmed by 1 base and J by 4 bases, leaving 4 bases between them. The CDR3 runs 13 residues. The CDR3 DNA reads TGTGCCAGCAGCTTAGGTCGCACCGGGGAGCTGTTTTTT. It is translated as CASSLGRTGELFF.

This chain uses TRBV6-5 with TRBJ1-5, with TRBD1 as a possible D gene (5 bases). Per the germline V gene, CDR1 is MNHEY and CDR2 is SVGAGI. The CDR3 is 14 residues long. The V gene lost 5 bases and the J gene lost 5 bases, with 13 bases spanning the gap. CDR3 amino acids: CASSRQFRDQPQHF. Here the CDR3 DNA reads TGTGCCAGCAGTCGACAGTTTAGGGATCAGCCCCAGCATTTT.

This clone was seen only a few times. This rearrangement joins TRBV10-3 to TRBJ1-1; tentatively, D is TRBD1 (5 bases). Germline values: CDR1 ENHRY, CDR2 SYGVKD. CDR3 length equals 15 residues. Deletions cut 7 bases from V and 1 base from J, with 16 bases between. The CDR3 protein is CAINDHDSWNTEAFF. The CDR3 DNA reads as TGTGCCATCAATGACCACGACAGTTGGAACACTGAAGCTTTCTTT.

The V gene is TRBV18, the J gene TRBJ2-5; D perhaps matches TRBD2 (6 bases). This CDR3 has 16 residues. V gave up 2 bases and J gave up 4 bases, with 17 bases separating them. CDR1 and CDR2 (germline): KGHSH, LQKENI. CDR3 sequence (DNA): TGTGCCAGCTCACCAAGCGGGCGGGGTCCGTCAGAGACCCAGTACTTC. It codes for CASSPSGRGPSETQYF.

The CDR3: CASRYRFGASTEAFF. The CDR3 DNA sequence: TGTGCCAGCAGATATAGGTTTGGGGCGTCCACTGAAGCTTTCTTT. This chain joins TRBV7-2 and TRBJ1-1; possibly TRBD1 for D (5 bases). Trimming stripped 6 bases from V and 4 bases from J, with 18 bases between. From germline, CDR1 is SGHTA and CDR2 FQGNSA. The CDR3 length is 15 residues. Together with reference TRBV7-2 and TRBJ1-1, the CDR3 gives the full variable domain: GAGVSQSPSNKVTEKGKDVELRCDPISGHTALYWYRQSLGQGLEFLIYFQGNSAPDKSGLPSDRFSAERTGGSVSTLTIQRTQQEDSAVYLCASRYRFGASTEAFFGQGTRLTVV.

The CDR3 region is CASSWEAGYTF. CDR3 sequence (DNA): TGTGCCAGCAGTTGGGAGGCTGGCTACACCTTC. V is TRBV6-5 and J is TRBJ1-2; D ambiguous. CDR1 and CDR2 from the germline V gene are MNHEY and SVGAGI. The V end lost 4 bases, the J end lost 7 bases, and 7 bases lay between the germline ends. This CDR3 spans 11 amino acids.

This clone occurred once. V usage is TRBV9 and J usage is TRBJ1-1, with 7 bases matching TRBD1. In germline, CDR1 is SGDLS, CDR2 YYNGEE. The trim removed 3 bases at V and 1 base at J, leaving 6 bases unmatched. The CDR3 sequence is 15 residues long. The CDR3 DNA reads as TGTGCCAGCAGCGCCCCGACAGGGACGAACACTGAAGCTTTCTTT. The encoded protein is CASSAPTGTNTEAFF.

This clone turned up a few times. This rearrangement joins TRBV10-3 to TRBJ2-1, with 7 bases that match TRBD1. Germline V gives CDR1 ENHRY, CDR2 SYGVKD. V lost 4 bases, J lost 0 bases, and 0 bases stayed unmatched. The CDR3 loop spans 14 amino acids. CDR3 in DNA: TGTGCCATCAGTGGGGACAGCTCCTACAATGAGCAGTTCTTC. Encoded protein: CAISGDSSYNEQFF.

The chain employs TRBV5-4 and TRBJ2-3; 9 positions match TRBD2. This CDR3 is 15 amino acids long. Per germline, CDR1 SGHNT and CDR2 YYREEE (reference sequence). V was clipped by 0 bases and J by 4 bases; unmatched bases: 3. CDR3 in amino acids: CASSLDSGSSDTQYF. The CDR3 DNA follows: TGTGCCAGCAGCTTGGATAGCGGGAGCTCAGATACGCAGTATTTT.

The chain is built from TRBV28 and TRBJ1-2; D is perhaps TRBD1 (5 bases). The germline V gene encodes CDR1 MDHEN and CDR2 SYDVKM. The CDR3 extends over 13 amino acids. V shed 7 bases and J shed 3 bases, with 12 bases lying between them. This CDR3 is CASTTSGDYGYTF. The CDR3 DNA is TGTGCCAGCACCACGTCGGGGGACTATGGCTACACCTTC.

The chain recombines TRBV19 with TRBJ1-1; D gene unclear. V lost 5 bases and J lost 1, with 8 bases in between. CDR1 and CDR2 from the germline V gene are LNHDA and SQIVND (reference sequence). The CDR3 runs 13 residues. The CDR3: CASSRFGNTEAFF. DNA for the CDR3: TGTGCCAGTAGTCGGTTCGGGAACACTGAAGCTTTCTTT. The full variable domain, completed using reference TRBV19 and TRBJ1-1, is DGGITQSPKYLFRKEGQNVTLSCEQNLNHDAMYWYRQDPGQGLRLIYYSQIVNDFQKGDIAEGYSVSREKKESFPLTVTSAQKNPTAFYLCASSRFGNTEAFFGQGTRLTVV.

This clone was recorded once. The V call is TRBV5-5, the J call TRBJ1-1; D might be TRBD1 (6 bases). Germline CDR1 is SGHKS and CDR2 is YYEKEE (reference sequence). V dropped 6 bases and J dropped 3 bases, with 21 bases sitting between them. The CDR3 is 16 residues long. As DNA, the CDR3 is TGTGCCAGCACGGGGACACGACCAGGACTGGACACTGAAGCTTTCTTT. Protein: CASTGTRPGLDTEAFF.

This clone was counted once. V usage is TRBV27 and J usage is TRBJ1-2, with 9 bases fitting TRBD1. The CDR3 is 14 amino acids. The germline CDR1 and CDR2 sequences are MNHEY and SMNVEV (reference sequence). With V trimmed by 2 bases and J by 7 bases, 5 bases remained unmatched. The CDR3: CASSLLGQGRGYTF. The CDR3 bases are TGTGCCAGCAGTTTACTAGGACAGGGGCGTGGCTACACCTTC.

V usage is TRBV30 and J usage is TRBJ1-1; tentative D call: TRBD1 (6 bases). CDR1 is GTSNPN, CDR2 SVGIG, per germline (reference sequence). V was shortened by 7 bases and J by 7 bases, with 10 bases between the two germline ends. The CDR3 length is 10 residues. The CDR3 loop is CAYGQLEAFF. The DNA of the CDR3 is TGTGCCTACGGACAGCTTGAAGCTTTCTTT.

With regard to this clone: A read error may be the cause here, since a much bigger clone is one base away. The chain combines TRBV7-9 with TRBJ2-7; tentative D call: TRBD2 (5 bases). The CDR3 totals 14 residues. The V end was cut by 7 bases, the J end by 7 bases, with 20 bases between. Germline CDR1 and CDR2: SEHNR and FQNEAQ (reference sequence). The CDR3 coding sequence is TGTGCCAGCATCGGAGCGGATCTCTTTGAGGAGCAGTACTTC. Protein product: CASIGADLFEEQYF.

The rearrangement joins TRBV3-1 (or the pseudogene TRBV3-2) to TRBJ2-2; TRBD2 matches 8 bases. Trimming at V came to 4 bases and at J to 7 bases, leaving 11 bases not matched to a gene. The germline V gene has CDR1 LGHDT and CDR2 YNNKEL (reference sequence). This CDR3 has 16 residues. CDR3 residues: CASSPVPGLEIGELFF. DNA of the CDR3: TGTGCCAGCAGCCCGGTGCCGGGACTAGAGATCGGGGAGCTGTTTTTT.

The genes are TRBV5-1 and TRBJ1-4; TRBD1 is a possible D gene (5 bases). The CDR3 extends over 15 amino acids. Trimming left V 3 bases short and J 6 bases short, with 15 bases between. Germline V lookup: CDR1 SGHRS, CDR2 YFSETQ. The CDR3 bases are TGCGCCAGCAGCTCGTCAGGGTCGGTCTATGAAAAACTGTTTTTT. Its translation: CASSSSGSVYEKLFF. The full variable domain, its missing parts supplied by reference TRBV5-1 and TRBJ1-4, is KAGVTQTPRYLIKTRGQQVTLSCSPISGHRSVSWYQQTPGQGLQFLFEYFSETQRNKGNFPGRFSGRQFSNSRSEMNVSTLELGDSALYLCASSSSGSVYEKLFFGSGTQLSVL.

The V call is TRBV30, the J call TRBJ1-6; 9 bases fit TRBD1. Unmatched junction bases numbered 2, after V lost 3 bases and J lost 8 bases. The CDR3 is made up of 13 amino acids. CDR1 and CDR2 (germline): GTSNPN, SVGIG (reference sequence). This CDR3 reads CAWRGQGDSPLHF. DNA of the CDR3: TGTGCCTGGAGGGGACAGGGAGATTCACCCCTCCACTTT. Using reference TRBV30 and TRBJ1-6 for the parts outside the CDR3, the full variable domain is SQTIHQWPATLVQPVGSPLSLECTVEGTSNPNLYWYRQAAGRGLQLLFYSVGIGQISSEVPQNLSASRPQDRQFILSSKKLLLSDSGFYLCAWRGQGDSPLHFGNGTRLTVT.

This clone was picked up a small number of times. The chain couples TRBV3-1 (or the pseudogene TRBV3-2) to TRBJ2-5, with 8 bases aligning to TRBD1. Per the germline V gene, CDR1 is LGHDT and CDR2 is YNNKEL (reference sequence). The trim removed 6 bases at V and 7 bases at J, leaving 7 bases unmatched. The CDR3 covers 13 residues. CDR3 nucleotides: TGTGCCAGCAGTTACTTACAGGGGGGGACCCAGTACTTC. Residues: CASSYLQGGTQYF.

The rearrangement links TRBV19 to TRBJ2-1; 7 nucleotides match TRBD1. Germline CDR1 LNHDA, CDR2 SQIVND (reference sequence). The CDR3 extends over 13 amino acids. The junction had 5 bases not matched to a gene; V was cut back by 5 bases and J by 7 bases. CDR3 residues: CASSDPGGNEQFF. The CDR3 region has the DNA TGTGCCAGTAGTGACCCAGGGGGAAATGAGCAGTTCTTC.

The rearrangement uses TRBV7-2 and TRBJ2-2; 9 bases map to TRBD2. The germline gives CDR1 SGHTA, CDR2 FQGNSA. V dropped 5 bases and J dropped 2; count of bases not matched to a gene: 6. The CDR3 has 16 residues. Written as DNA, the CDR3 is TGTGCCAGCAGCCTCCGCGGGGGGGCTAACACCGGGGAGCTGTTTTTT. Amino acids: CASSLRGGANTGELFF.

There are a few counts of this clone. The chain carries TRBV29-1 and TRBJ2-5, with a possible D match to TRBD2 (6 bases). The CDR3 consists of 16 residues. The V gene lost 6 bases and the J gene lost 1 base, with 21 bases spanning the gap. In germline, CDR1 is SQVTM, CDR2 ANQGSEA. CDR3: CSVIKLVADTQETQYF. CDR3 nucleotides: TGCAGCGTAATAAAGTTAGTAGCGGATACCCAAGAGACCCAGTACTTC.

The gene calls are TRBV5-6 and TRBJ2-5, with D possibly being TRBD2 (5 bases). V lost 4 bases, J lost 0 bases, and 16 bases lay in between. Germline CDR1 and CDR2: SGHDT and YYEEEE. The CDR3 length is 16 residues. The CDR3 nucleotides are TGTGCCAGCAGCCTAAAAACACGGAGGTACCAAGAGACCCAGTACTTC. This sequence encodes CASSLKTRRYQETQYF.

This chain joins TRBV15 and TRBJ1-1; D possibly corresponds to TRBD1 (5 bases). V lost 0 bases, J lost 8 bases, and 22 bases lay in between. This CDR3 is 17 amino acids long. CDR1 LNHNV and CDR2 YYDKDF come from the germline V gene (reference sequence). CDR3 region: CATSRDNWGNEKSEAFF. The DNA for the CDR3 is TGTGCCACCAGCAGAGATAATTGGGGCAACGAGAAATCCGAAGCTTTCTTT. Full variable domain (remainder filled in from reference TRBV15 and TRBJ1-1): DAMVIQNPRYQVTQFGKPVTLSCSQTLNHNVMYWYQQKSSQAPKLLFHYYDKDFNNEADTPDNFQSRRPNTSFCFLDIRSPGLGDTAMYLCATSRDNWGNEKSEAFFGQGTRLTVV.

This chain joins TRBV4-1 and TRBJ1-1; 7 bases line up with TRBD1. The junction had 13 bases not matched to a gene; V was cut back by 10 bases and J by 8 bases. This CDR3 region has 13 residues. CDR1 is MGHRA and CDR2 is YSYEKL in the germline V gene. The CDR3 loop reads CATKPDPTGEAFF. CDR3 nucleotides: TGCGCCACTAAACCCGACCCGACAGGGGAAGCTTTCTTT.

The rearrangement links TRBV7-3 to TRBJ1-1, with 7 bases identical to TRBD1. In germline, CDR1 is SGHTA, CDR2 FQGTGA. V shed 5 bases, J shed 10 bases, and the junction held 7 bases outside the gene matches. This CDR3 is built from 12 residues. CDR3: CASSTGQSAAFF. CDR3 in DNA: TGTGCCAGCAGCACGGGACAGTCAGCAGCTTTCTTT.